This T cell receptor (beta chain) was profiled in a study of T cells in Graves' hyperthyroidism and ophthalmopathy. This clonotype was detected ten times or more. The target antigen is unknown. The germline gives CDR1 SGHRS, CDR2 YFSETQ. The CDR3 extends over 15 amino acids. J was trimmed by 2 bases and V by 3 bases; bases with no gene match: 6. The cohort's ophthalmopathy patients, a group with duration under 3 months, had a Clinical Activity Score of at least 3 and a NOSPECS grade of at least 4. The study, taken as a whole, reports: Ophthalmopathy was told apart from stable hyperthyroidism by a 13 V-J model.

RNA transcripts were the template for amplifying TCR beta CDR3 regions. The HTBI primer set was used in a first-round RT-PCR of the TCR CDR3. TCRdb ran MiXCR on the multiplex PCR reads and lists one entry per CDR3 protein. The sample lists about 410,000 distinct CDR3 sequences, 14% to 15% seen once, with 13% in the top ten. This TCR was sampled from a man aged 18-30 years with Graves' ophthalmopathy. The chain has TRBV5-1 and TRBJ2-3, with 7 bases that match TRBD1. Source material: blood. CDR3 coding DNA: TGCGCCAGCAGCTCGCCGGGACAGATCACAGATACGCAGTATTTT. Translating it yields CASSSPGQITDTQYF. The entire variable domain, with the rest obtained from reference TRBV5-1 and TRBJ2-3, is as follows: KAGVTQTPRYLIKTRGQQVTLSCSPISGHRSVSWYQQTPGQGLQFLFEYFSETQRNKGNFPGRFSGRQFSNSRSEMNVSTLELGDSALYLCASSSPGQITDTQYFGPGTRLTVL.